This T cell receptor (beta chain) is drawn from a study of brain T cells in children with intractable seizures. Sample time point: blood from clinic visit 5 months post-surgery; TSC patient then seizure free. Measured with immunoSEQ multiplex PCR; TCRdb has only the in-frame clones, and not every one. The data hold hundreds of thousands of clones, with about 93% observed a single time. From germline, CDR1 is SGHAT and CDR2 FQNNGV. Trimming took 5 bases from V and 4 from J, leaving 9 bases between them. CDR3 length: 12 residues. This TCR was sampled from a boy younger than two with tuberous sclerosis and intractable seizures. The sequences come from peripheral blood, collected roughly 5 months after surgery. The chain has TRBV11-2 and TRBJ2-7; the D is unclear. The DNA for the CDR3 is TGTGCCAGCAGCCTTACTGCGTACGAGCAGTACTTC. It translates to CASSLTAYEQYF.